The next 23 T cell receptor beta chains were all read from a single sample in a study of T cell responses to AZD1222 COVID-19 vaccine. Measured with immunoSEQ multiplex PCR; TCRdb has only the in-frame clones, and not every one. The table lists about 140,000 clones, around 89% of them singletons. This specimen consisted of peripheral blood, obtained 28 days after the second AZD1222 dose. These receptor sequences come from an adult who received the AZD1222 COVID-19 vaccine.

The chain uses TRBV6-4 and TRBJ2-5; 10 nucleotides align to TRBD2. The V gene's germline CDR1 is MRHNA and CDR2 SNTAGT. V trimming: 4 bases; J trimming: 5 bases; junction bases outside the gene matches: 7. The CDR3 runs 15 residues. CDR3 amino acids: CASSAEAGGPETQYF. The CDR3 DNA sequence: TGTGCCAGCAGTGCCGAAGCGGGGGGGCCGGAGACCCAGTACTTC.

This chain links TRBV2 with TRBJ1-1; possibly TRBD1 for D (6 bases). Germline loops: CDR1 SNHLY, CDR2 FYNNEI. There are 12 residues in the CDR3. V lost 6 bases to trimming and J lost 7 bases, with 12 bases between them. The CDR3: CASRQGHDEAFF. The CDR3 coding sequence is TGTGCCAGCAGGCAGGGGCACGATGAAGCTTTCTTT.

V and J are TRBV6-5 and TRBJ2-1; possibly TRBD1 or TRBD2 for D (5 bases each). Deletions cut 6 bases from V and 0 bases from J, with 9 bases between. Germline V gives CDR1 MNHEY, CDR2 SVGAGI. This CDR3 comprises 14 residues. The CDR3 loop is CASRRGLSYNEQFF. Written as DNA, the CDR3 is TGTGCCAGCAGGAGGGGCCTCTCCTACAATGAGCAGTTCTTC.

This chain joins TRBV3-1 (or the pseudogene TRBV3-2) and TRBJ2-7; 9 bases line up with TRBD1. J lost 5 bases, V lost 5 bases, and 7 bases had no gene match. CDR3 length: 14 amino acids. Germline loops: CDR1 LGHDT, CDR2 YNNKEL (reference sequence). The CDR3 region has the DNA TGTGCCAGCAGCAGCCACGGACAGGGGAACGAGCAGTACTTC. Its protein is CASSSHGQGNEQYF.

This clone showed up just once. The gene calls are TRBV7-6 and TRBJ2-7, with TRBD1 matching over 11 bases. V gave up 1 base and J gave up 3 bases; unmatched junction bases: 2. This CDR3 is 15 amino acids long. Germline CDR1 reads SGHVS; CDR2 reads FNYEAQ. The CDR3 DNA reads TGTGCCAGCAGCTTAGGGACAGGGGGCTTCTACGAGCAGTACTTC. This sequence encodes CASSLGTGGFYEQYF.

CDR3 sequence: CASKTSPESPYGYTF. CDR3 nucleotides: TGCGCCAGCAAAACCTCGCCAGAGAGCCCCTATGGCTACACCTTC. This chain joins TRBV10-2 and TRBJ1-2; no firm D call. The V gene's germline CDR1 is WSHSY and CDR2 SAAADI. CDR3 length equals 15 residues. The germline V and J ends were trimmed by 7 bases and 4 bases, with 19 bases remaining between them.

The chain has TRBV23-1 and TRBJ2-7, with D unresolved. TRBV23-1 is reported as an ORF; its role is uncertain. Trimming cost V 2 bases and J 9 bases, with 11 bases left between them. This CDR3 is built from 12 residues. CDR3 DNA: TGCGCCAGCAGTCAAGAGCCTATTGCGCAGTACTTC. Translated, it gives CASSQEPIAQYF.

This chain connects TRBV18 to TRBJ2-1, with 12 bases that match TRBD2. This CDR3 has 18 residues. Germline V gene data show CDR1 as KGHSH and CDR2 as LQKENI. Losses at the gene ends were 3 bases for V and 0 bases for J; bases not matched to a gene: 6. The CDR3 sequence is CASSPTSGGTSSYNEQFF. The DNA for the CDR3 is TGTGCCAGCTCACCTACTAGCGGGGGGACGAGCTCCTACAATGAGCAGTTCTTC.

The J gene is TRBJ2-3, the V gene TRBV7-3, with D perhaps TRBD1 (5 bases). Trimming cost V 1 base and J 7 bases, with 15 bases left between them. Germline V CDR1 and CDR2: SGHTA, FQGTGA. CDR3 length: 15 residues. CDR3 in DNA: TGTGCCAGCAGCTTAAGCCCAGGGAATGCATATACGCAGTATTTT. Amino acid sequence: CASSLSPGNAYTQYF.

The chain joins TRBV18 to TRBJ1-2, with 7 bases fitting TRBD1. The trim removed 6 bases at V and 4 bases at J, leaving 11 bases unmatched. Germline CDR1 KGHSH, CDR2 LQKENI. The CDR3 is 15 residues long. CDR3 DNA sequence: TGTGCCAGCTCCCTCCGACAGGGCCCTTTCTATGGCTACACCTTC. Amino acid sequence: CASSLRQGPFYGYTF.

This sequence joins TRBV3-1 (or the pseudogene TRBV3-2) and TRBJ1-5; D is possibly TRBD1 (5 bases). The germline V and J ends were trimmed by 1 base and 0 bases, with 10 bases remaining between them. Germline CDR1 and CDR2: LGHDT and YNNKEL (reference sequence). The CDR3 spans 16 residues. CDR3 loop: CASSQGGSYSNQPQHF. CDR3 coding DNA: TGTGCCAGCAGCCAAGGGGGGAGCTATAGCAATCAGCCCCAGCATTTT.

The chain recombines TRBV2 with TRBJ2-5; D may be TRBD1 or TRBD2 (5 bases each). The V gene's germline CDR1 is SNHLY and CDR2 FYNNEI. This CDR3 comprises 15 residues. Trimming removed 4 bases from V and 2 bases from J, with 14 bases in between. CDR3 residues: CASSGPTGPQETQYF. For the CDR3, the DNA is TGTGCCAGCAGTGGACCGACGGGGCCTCAAGAGACCCAGTACTTC.

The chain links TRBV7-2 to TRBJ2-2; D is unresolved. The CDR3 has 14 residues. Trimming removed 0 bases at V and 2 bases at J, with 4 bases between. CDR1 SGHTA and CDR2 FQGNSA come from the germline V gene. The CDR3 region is CASSLARNTGELFF. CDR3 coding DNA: TGTGCCAGCAGCTTAGCCCGAAACACCGGGGAGCTGTTTTTT.

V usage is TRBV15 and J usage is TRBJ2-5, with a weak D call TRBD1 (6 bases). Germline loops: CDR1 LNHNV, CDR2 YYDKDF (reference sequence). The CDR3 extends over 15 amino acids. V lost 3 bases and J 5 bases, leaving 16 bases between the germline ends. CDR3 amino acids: CATSRTGSLQETQYF. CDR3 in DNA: TGTGCCACCAGCAGGACAGGTAGTCTTCAGGAGACCCAGTACTTC.

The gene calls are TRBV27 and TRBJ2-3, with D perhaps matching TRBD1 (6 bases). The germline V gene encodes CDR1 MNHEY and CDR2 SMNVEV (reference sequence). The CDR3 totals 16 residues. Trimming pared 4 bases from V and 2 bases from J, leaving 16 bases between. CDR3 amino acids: CASSSLGGGNTDTQYF. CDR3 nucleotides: TGTGCCAGCAGTTCTCTCGGTGGGGGCAACACAGATACGCAGTATTTT.

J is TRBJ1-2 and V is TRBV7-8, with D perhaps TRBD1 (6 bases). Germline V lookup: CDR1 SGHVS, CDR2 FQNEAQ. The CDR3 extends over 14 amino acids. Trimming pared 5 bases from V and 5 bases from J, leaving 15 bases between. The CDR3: CASSQVRDTYGYTF. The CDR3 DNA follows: TGTGCCAGCAGCCAAGTACGGGACACGTATGGCTACACCTTC.

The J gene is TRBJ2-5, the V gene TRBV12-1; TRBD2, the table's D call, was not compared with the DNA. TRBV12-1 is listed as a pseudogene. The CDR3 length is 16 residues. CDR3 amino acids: CASSFWRDRPQETQYF. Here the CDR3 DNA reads TGTGCCAGCAGCTTCTGGCGGGATAGGCCTCAAGAGACCCAGTACTTC.

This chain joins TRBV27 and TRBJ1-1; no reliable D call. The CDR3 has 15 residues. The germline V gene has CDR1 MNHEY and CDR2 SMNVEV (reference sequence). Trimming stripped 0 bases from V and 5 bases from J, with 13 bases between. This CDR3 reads CASSLSLGKQTEAFF. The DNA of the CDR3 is TGTGCCAGCAGTTTATCGTTAGGAAAACAAACTGAAGCTTTCTTT.

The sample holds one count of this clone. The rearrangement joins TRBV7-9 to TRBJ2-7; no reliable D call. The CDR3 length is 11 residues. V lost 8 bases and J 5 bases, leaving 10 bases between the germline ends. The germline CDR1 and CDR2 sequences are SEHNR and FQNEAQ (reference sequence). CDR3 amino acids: CASDYADEQYF. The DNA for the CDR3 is TGTGCCAGCGATTATGCGGACGAGCAGTACTTC.

The CDR3, as DNA: TGCAGCGTTGACCCCCGTCGGGGGGGTTTGAATTTCTACAATGAGCAGTTCTTC. It specifies CSVDPRRGGLNFYNEQFF. The rearrangement links TRBV29-1 to TRBJ2-1; 8 bases agree with TRBD2. Germline V gene lookup returns CDR1 SQVTM and CDR2 ANQGSEA. This CDR3 has 18 amino acids. V shed 3 bases, J shed 3 bases, and the junction held 16 bases outside the gene matches.

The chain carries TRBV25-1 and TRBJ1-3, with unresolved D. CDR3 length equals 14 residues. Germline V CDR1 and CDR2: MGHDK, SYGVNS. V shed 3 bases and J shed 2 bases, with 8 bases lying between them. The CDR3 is CASSESATGNTIYF. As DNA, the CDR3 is TGTGCCAGCAGTGAGTCAGCAACTGGAAACACCATATATTTT.

The CDR3 loop reads CASSWRIQETQYF. CDR3 nucleotide sequence: TGCGCCAGCAGCTGGAGGATACAAGAGACCCAGTACTTC. This rearrangement joins TRBV5-1 to TRBJ2-5, with D perhaps TRBD2 (5 bases). This CDR3 is 13 amino acids long. V was trimmed by 3 bases and J by 2 bases, leaving 8 bases between them. Germline CDR1 is SGHRS and CDR2 is YFSETQ. Supplemented by reference TRBV5-1 and TRBJ2-5, the full variable domain reads KAGVTQTPRYLIKTRGQQVTLSCSPISGHRSVSWYQQTPGQGLQFLFEYFSETQRNKGNFPGRFSGRQFSNSRSEMNVSTLELGDSALYLCASSWRIQETQYFGPGTRLLVL.

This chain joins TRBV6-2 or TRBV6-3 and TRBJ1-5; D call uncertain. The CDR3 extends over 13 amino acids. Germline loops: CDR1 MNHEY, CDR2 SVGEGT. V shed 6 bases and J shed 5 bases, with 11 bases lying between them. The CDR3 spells CASSLLGDQPQHF. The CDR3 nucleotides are TGTGCCAGCAGCCTCCTTGGTGATCAGCCCCAGCATTTT.